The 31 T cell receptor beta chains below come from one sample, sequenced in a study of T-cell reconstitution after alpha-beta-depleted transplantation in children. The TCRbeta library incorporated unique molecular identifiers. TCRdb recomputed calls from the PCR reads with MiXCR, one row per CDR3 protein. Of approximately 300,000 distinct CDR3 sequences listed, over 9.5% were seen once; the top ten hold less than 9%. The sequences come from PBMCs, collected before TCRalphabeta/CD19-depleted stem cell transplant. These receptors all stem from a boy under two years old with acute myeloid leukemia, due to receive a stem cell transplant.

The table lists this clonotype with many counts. The CDR3 reads CSAPVGSIGEKLFF. CDR3 DNA sequence: TGCAGTGCTCCGGTTGGATCCATAGGGGAAAAACTGTTTTTT. The V and J genes are TRBV20-1 and TRBJ1-4; D remains unclear. CDR1 is DFQATT, CDR2 SNEGSKA, per germline (reference sequence). V was shortened by 5 bases and J by 8 bases, with 18 bases between the two germline ends. The CDR3 covers 14 residues.

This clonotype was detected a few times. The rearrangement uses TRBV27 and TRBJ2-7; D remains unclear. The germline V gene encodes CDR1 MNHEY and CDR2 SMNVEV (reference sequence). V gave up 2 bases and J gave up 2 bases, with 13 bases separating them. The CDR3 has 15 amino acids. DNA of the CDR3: TGTGCCAGCAGTTTAAAGGACCCCCGGCCCTACGAGCAGTACTTC. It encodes CASSLKDPRPYEQYF.

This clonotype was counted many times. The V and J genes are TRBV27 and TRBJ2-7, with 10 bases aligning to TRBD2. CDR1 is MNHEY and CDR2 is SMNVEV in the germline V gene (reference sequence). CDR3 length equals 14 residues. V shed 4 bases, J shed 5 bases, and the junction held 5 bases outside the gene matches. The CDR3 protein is CASSYGTSDHEQYF. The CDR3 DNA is TGTGCCAGCAGTTACGGGACTAGCGACCACGAGCAGTACTTC.

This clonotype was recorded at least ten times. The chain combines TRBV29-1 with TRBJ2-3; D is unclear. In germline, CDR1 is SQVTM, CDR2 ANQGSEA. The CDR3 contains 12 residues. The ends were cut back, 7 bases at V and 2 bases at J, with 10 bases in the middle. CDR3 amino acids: CSGQTTTDTQYF. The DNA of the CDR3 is TGCAGCGGCCAAACGACCACAGATACGCAGTATTTT.

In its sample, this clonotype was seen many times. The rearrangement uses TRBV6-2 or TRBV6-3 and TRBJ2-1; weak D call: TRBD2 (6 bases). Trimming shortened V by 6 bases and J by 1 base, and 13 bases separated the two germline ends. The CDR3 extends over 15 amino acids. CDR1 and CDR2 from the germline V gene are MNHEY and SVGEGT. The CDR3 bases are TGTGCCAGCAGGACCCGGGGGACGTCCTACAATGAGCAGTTCTTC. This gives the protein CASRTRGTSYNEQFF.

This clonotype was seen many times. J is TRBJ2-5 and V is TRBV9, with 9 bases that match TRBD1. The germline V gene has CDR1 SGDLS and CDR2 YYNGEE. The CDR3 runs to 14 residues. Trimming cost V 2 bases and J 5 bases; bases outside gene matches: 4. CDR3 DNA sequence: TGTGCCAGCAGCGTCACAGGGGGCGCGGAGACCCAGTACTTC. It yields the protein CASSVTGGAETQYF.

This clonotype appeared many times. CDR3 sequence (DNA): TGCAGCGTTAGCGGGAACAATGAGCAGTTCTTC. Translation: CSVSGNNEQFF. V and J are TRBV29-1 and TRBJ2-1; 7 bases agree with TRBD2. The CDR3 is 11 residues long. Germline CDR1 and CDR2: SQVTM and ANQGSEA. V dropped 5 bases and J dropped 5; count of bases not matched to a gene: 0.

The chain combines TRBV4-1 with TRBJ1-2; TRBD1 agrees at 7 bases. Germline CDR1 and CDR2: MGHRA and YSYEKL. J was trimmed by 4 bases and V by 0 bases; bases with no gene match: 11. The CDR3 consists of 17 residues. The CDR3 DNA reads TGCGCCAGCAGCCAAGATCTGAGGACAGGAGACTTCTATGGCTACACCTTC. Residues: CASSQDLRTGDFYGYTF.

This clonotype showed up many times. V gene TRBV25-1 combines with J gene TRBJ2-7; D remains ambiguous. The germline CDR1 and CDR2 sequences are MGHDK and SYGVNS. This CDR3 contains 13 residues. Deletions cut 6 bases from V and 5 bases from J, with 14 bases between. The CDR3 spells CASRKADADEQYF. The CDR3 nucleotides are TGTGCCAGCAGGAAGGCGGACGCGGACGAGCAGTACTTC.

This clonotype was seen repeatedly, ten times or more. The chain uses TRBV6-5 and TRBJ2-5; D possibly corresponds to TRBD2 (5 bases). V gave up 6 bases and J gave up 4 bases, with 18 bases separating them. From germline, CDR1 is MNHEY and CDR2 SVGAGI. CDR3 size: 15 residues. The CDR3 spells CASRLGPEDTETQYF. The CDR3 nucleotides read TGTGCCAGCAGATTAGGGCCGGAGGATACAGAGACCCAGTACTTC.

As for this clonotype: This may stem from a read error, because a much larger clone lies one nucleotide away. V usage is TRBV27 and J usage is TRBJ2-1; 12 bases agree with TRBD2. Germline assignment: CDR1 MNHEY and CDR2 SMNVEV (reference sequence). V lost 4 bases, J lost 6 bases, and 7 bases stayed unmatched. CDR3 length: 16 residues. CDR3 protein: CASSSTGTSGCNEQFF. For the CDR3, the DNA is TGTGCCAGCAGTTCAACCGGGACTAGCGGGTGCAATGAGCAGTTCTTC.

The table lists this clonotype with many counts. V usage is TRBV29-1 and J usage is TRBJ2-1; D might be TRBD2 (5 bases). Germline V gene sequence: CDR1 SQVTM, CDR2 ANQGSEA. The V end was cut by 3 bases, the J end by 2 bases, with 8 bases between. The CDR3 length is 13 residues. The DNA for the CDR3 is TGCAGCGTTGAGTCCGGGACCTACAATGAGCAGTTCTTC. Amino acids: CSVESGTYNEQFF.

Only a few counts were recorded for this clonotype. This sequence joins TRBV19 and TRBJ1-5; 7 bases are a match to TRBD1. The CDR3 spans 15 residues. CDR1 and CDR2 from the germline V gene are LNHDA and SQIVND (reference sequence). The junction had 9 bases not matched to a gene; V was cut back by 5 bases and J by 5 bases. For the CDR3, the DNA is TGTGCCAGTAGTCGGCAGGGGGAAGTTGATCAGCCCCAGCATTTT. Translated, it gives CASSRQGEVDQPQHF.

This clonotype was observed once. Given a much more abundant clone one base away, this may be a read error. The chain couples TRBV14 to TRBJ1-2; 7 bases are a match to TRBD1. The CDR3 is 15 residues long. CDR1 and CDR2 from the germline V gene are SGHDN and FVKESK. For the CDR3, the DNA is TGTGCCAGCAGCCGCCCCGGGACAGCGAACTATGGCGACACCTTC. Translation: CASSRPGTANYGDTF.

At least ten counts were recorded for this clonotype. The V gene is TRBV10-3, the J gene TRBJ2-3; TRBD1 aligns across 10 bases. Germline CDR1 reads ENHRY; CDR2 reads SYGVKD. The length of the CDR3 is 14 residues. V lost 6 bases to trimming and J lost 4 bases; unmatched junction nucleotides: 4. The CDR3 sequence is CAIRPGTGADTQYF. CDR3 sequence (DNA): TGTGCCATCAGGCCCGGGACAGGGGCAGATACGCAGTATTTT.

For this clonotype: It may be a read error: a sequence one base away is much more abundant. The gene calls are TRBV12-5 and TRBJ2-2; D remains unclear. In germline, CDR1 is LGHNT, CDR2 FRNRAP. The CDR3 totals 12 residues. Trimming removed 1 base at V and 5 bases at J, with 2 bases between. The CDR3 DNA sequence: TGTGCTAGTGGTTTGGCTACCGGGGAGCTGTTTTTT. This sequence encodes CASGLATGELFF.

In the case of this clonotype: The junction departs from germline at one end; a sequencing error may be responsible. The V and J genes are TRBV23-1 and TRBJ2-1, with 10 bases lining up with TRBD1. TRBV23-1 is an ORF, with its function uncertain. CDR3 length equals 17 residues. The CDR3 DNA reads TGCTCCAGCAGTCAATCCTTCCGACAGGGGGCCGACAATGAGCAGTTCTTC. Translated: CSSSQSFRQGADNEQFF.

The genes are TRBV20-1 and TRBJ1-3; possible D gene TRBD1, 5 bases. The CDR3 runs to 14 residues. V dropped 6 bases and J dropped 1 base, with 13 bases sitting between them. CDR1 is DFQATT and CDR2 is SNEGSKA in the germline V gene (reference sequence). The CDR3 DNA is TGCAGTGCAAACCAACAGGATTCTGGAAACACCATATATTTT. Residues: CSANQQDSGNTIYF.

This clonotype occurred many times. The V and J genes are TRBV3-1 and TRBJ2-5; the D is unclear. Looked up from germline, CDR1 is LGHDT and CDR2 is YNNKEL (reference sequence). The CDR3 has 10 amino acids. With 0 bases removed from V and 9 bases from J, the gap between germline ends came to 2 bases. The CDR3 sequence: CASSQEAQYF. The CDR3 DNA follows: TGTGCCAGCAGCCAAGAAGCCCAGTACTTC.

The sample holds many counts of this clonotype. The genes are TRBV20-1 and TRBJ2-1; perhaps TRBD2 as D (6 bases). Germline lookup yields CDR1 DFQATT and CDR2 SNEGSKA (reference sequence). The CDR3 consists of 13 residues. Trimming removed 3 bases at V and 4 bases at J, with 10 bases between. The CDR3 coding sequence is TGCAGTGCTAGCGGGAGTCGGTACAATGAGCAGTTCTTC. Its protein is CSASGSRYNEQFF.

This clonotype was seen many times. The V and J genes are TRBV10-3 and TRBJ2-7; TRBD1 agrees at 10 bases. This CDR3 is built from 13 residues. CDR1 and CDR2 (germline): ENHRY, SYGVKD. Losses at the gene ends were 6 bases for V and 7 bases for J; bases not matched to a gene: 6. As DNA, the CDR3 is TGTGCCATCAGCAGACAGGGGGCGGGAGAGCAGTACTTC. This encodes CAISRQGAGEQYF.

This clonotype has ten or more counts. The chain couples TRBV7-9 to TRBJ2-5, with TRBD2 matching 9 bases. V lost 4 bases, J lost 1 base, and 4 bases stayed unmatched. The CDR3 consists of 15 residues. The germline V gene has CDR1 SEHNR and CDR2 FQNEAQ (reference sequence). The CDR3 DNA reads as TGTGCCAGCAGCTCCGGGACTAGCCGCCAAGAGACCCAGTACTTC. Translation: CASSSGTSRQETQYF.

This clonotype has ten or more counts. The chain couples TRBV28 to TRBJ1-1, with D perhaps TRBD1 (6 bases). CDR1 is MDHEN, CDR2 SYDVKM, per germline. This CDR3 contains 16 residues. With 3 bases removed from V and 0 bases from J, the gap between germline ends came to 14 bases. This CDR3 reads CASSFTGRFMNTEAFF. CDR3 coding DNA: TGTGCCAGCAGTTTTACAGGGAGGTTTATGAACACTGAAGCTTTCTTT.

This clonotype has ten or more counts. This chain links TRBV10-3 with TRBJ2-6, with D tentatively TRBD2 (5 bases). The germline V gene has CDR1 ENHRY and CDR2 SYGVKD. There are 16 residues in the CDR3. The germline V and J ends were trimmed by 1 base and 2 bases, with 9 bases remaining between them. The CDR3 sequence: CAISEYGDPGANVLTF. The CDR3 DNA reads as TGTGCCATCAGTGAGTACGGGGATCCTGGGGCCAACGTCCTGACTTTC.

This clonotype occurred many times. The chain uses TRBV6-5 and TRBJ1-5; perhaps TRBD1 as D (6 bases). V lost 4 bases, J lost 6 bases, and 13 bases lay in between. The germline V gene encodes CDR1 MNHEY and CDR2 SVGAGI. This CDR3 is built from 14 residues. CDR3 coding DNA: TGTGCCAGCAGTTTCAAGGGGGGGGGTCAGCCCCAGCATTTT. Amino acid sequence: CASSFKGGGQPQHF.

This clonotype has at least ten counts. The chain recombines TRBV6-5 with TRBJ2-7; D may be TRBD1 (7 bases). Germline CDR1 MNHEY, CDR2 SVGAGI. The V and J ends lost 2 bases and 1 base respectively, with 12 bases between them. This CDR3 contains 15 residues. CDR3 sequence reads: CASSYRGRGSYEQYF. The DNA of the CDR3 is TGTGCCAGCAGTTACAGGGGGCGGGGATCCTACGAGCAGTACTTC.

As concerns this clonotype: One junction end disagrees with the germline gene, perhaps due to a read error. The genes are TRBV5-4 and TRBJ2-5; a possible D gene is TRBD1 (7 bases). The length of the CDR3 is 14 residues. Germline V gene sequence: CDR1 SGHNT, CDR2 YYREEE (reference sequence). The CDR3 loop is CASSLGQGRETLYF. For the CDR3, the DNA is TGTGCCAGCAGCTTGGGACAGGGTCGGGAGACCCTGTACTTC.

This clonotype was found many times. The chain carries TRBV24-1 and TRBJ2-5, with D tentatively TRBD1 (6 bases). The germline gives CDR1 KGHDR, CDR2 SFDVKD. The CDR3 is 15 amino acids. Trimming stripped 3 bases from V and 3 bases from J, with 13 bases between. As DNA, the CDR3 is TGTGCCACCAGTGATGGGGACATCGGGAAAGAGACCCAGTACTTC. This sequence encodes CATSDGDIGKETQYF.

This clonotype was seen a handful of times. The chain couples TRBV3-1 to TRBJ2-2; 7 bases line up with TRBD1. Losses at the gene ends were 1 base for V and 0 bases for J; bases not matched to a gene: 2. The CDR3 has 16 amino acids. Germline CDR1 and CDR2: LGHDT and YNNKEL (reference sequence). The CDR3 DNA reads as TGTGCCAGCAGCCAAGCTAGGGGGCCGAACACCGGGGAGCTGTTTTTT. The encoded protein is CASSQARGPNTGELFF.

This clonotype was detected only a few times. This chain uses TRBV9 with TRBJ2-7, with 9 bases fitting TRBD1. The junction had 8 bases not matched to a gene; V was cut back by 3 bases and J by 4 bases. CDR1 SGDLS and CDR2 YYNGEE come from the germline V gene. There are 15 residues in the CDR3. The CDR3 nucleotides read TGTGCCAGCAGCGGCTCGGGACAGGGATTGTACGAGCAGTACTTC. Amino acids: CASSGSGQGLYEQYF.

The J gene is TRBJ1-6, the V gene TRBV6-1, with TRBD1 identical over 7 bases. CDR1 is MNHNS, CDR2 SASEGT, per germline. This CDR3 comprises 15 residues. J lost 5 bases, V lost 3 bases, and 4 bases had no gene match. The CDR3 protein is CASSDPGTDNSPLHF. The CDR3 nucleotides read TGTGCCAGCAGTGACCCCGGGACAGATAATTCACCCCTCCACTTT.